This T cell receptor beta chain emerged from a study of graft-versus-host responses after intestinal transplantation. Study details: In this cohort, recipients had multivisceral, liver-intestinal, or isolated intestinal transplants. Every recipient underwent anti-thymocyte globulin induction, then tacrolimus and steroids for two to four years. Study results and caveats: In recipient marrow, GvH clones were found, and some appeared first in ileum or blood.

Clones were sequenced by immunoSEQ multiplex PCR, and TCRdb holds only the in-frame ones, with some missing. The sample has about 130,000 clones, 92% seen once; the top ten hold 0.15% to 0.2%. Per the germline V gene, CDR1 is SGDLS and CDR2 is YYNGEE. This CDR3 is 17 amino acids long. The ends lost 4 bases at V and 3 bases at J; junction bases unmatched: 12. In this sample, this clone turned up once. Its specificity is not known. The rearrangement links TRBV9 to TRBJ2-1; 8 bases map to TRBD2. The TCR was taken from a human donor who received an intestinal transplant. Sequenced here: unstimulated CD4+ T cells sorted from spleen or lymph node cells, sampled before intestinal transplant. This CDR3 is CASSPLVREGFYNEQFF. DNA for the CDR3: TGTGCCAGCAGCCCCCTGGTACGGGAGGGTTTCTACAATGAGCAGTTCTTC.